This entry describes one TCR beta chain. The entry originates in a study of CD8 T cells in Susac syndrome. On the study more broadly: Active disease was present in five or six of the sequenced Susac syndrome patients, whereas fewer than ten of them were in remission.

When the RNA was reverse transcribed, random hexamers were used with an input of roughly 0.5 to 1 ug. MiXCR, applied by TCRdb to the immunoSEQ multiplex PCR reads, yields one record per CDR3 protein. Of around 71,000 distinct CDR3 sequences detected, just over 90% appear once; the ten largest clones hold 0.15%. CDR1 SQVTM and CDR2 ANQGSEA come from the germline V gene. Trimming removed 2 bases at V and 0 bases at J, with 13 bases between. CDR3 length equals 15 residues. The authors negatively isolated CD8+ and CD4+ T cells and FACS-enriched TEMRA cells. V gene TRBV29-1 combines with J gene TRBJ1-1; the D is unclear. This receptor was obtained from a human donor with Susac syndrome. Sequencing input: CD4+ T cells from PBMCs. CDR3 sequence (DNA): TGCAGCGTTGAAATCGGGCGGGTTTTGAACACTGAAGCTTTCTTT. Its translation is CSVEIGRVLNTEAFF. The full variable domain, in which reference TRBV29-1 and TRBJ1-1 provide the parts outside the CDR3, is SAVISQKPSRDICQRGTSLTIQCQVDSQVTMMFWYRQQPGQSLTLIATANQGSEATYESGFVIDKFPISRPNLTFSTLTVSNMSPEDSSIYLCSVEIGRVLNTEAFFGQGTRLTVV.